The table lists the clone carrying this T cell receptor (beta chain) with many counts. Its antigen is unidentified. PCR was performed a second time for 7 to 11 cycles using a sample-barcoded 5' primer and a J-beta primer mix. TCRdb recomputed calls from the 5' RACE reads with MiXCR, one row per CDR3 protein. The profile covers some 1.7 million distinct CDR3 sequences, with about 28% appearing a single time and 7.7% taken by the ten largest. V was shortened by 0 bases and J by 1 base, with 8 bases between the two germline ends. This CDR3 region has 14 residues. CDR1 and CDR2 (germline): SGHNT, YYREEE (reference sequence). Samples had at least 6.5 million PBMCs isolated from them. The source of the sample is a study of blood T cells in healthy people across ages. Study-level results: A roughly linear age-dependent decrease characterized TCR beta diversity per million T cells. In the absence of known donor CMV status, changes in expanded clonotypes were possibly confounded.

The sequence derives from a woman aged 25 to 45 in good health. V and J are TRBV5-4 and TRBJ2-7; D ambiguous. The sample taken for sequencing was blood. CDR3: CASSLETSSYEQYF. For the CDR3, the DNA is TGTGCCAGCAGCTTGGAGACATCATCCTACGAGCAGTACTTC.